This TCR beta chain came from a study of shared clonotypes between healthy human individuals. Study-wide findings and caveats: Apart from blood, nothing was sampled; tissue repertoires likely differ.

Profiling relied on immunoSEQ multiplex PCR, and the TCRdb table lists in-frame clones only, not all of them. This repertoire shows about 2.1 million clones, 80% to 95% found once; its top ten account for under 2%. This CDR3 has 16 residues. After removal of 6 bases from V and 7 bases from J, the junction contained 17 bases not matched to a gene. Germline V lookup: CDR1 MNHEY, CDR2 SMNVEV (reference sequence). CD45RO-negative, CCR7-positively selected cells formed the naive CD8 fraction, excluding terminally differentiated effector memory CD45RA+ cells. Note on this clone: Its cognate antigen is unknown.

The sequenced sample consisted of naive CD8+ T cells from PBMCs. The clonotype comes from a man younger than 35 in good health. Some clones in this sample may be carry-over from other donors' samples. The chain recombines TRBV27 with TRBJ2-7; TRBD1 matches at 8 bases. The CDR3 here is CASSRGDRNPLREQYF. CDR3 DNA sequence: TGTGCCAGCAGCCGCGGGGACAGGAACCCCCTAAGGGAGCAGTACTTC.